The clone carrying this T cell receptor beta chain was seen just once. This sample is drawn from a study of blood T cell repertoires in COVID-19. Produced via immunoSEQ multiplex PCR; TCRdb's table is partial and in-frame only. This table holds under 85,000 clones, about 86% found once. CDR1 and CDR2 from the germline V gene are MDHEN and SYDVKM. The trim removed 3 bases at V and 2 bases at J, leaving 7 bases unmatched. The CDR3 runs 15 residues. The source is a man older than 75 with active or convalescent COVID-19. This chain uses TRBV28 with TRBJ2-7, with TRBD2 matching over 7 bases. Sequenced material: peripheral blood. The CDR3 sequence is CASSFGGGITYEQYF. CDR3 DNA sequence: TGTGCCAGCAGTTTTGGGGGGGGGATAACCTACGAGCAGTACTTC.